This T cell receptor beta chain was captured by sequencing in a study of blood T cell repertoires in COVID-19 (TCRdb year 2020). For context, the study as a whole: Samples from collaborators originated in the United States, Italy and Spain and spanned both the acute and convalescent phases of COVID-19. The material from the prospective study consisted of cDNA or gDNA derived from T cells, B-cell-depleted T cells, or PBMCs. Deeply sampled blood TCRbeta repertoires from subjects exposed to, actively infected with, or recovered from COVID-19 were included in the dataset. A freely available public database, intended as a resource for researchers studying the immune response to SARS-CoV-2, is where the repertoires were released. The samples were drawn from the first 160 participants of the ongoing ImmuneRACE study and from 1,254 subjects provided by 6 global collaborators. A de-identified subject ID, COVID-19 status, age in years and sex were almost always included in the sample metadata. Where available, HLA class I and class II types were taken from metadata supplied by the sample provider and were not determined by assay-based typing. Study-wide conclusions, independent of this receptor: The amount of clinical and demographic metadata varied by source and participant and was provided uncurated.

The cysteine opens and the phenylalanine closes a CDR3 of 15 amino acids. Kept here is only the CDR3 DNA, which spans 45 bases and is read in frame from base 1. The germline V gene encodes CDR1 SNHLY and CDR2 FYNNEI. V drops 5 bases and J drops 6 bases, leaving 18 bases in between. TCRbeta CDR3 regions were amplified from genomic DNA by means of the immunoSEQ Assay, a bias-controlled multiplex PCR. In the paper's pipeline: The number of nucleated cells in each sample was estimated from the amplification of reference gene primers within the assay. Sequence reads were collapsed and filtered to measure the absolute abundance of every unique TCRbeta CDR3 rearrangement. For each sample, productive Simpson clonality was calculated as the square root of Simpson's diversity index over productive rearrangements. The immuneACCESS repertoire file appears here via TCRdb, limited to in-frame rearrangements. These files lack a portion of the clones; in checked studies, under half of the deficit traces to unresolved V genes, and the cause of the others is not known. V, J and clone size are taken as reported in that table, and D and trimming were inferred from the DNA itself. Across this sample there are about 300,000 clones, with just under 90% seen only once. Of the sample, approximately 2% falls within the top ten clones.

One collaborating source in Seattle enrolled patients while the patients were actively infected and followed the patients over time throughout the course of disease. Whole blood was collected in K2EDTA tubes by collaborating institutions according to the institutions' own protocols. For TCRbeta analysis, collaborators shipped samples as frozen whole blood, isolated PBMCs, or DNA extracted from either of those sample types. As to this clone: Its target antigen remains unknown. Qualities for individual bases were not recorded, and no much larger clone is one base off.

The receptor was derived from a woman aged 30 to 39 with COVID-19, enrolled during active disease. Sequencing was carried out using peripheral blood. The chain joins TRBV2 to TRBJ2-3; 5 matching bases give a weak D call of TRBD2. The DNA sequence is TGTGCCAGCAGTACCCCTAGCAGCCCGGGGGATACGCAGTATTTT. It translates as CASSTPSSPGDTQYF.